This T cell receptor (beta chain) was recorded in a study of T cell repertoires in cytomegalovirus infection. Study-wide background: Recently described HLA-C-restricted plus well-studied HLA-B-restricted CMV epitopes were used. A matching HLA type, together with CMV infection, was signaled by public TCR beta signatures.

J was trimmed by 8 bases and V by 2 bases; bases with no gene match: 14. This CDR3 is 18 amino acids long. The V gene's germline CDR1 is SGHTA and CDR2 FQGNSA. This clonotype was counted many times. Antigen specificity is unknown. Via MiXCR, TCRdb re-called the reads, giving one row per CDR3 protein. The sample holds about 830,000 distinct CDR3 sequences, around a third seen once. Study-level findings and limits: HLA-C-restricted, CMV-specific TCR beta clonotypes were dominant ex vivo. Summed frequency of public TCR beta families distinguished CMV carriers with the relevant HLA.

The clonotype was recovered from a human donor in good health (CMV status not recorded). Some clones in this sample may be carry-over from other donors' samples. The rearrangement uses TRBV7-2 and TRBJ2-5, with 13 bases identical to TRBD2. The sequences come from cultured CD8+ T cells from PBMCs, collected from culture after CMV antigen stimulation. CDR3 sequence (DNA): TGTGCCAGCAGCTTAAACTGGGTTTCCGGGACTAGCGGGGCCACCCAGTACTTC. Residues: CASSLNWVSGTSGATQYF.